The rows below give T cell receptor beta chains drawn from one sample of a study of blood T cell repertoires in COVID-19. Profiled with immunoSEQ multiplex PCR; TCRdb holds only in-frame clones, not every one. The table has fewer than 85,000 clones, more than 70% seen once; the top ten hold about 4.6%. The sample taken for sequencing was peripheral blood. Every receptor here comes from an elderly man with acute or convalescent COVID-19. The conserved cysteine and the conserved F or W are not part of the CDR3 here. Clone size is given for some rows only: seen once, a few or many times, or a class if the clone is expanded.

V gene: TRBV29-1
clone size: .
CDR3 protein: SFCPSQETQY

V gene: TRBV2
clone size: .
CDR3 protein: ASRDTLGTDTQY

V gene: TRBV6-6
clone size: .
CDR3 protein: ASSYGLQGNTEAF

V gene: TRBV10-2
clone size: .
CDR3 protein: ASSPGTGEREAF

V gene: TRBV28
clone size: .
CDR3 protein: ASSLAAGQGIYEQY

V gene: TRBV7-2
clone size: .
CDR3 protein: ASSLVRGKGTGELF

V gene: TRBV2
clone size: .
CDR3 protein: ASSSGVSSGNTIY

V gene: TRBV19
clone size: .
CDR3 protein: ASRNTGAANEKLF

V gene: TRBV5-1
clone size: .
CDR3 protein: ASSLPGQAGETQY

V gene: TRBV5-1
clone size: .
CDR3 protein: ASSLVGSPGQPQH

V gene: TRBV5-1
clone size: .
CDR3 protein: ASSLNTGAGTDTQY

V gene: TRBV6-5
clone size: .
CDR3 protein: ASSPGGSGGSPLH

V gene: TRBV7-2
clone size: few
CDR3 protein: ASSPPGLAGYNEQF

V gene: TRBV7-2
clone size: once
CDR3 protein: ASSLQGDYGYT

V gene: TRBV7-2
clone size: .
CDR3 protein: ASSLLGGKVNTIY

V gene: TRBV28
clone size: few
CDR3 protein: ASSPQGVYGYT

V gene: TRBV4-1
clone size: .
CDR3 protein: ASSQEWTVETQY

V gene: TRBV7-2
clone size: .
CDR3 protein: ASSPPRTGLYNSPLH

V gene: TRBV3-1/TRBV3-2
clone size: .
CDR3 protein: ASSQGRDRWSETQY

V gene: TRBV5-1
clone size: .
CDR3 protein: ASSLGDRDYGYT

V gene: TRBV28
clone size: .
CDR3 protein: ASSPAGEDEQY

V gene: TRBV6-5
clone size: .
CDR3 protein: ASSYSLGRATDTQY

V gene: TRBV11-3
clone size: .
CDR3 protein: ASTGRSDYGYT

V gene: TRBV18
clone size: few
CDR3 protein: ASSPLGTGNLAVYGYT

V gene: TRBV28
clone size: .
CDR3 protein: ASRAGQLETQY

V gene: TRBV7-2
clone size: .
CDR3 protein: ASSLDTDSAF

V gene: TRBV11-2
clone size: .
CDR3 protein: ASKTGRWEETQY

V gene: TRBV10-1
clone size: .
CDR3 protein: ASGNKGVNEKLF

V gene: TRBV3-1/TRBV3-2
clone size: .
CDR3 protein: ASSIRDTFDEQF

V gene: TRBV2
clone size: .
CDR3 protein: ASRTGATGELF

V gene: TRBV6-4
clone size: .
CDR3 protein: ASSPGQGDGYT

V gene: TRBV19
clone size: .
CDR3 protein: ASSIRWETIPTQQY

V gene: TRBV2
clone size: .
CDR3 protein: ASDRGGYGYT

V gene: TRBV28
clone size: .
CDR3 protein: ASSVPIFQDNSPLH

V gene: TRBV28
clone size: .
CDR3 protein: ASSFLTGGYYGYT

V gene: TRBV6-5
clone size: .
CDR3 protein: ASSKGLAGGEEQY

V gene: TRBV6-4
clone size: once
CDR3 protein: ASSGTWGPQETQY

V gene: TRBV30
clone size: .
CDR3 protein: AWRQREETQY

V gene: TRBV28
clone size: .
CDR3 protein: ASSNDRGFDTQY

V gene: TRBV3-1/TRBV3-2
clone size: .
CDR3 protein: ATFGGGLLSEQF

V gene: TRBV10-1
clone size: .
CDR3 protein: ASSEPGQGWVGNQPQH

V gene: TRBV6-6
clone size: .
CDR3 protein: ASSLSGGGGKLF

V gene: TRBV6-5
clone size: .
CDR3 protein: ASRRASGRTYEQY

V gene: TRBV19
clone size: .
CDR3 protein: ASSILRPGINTIY